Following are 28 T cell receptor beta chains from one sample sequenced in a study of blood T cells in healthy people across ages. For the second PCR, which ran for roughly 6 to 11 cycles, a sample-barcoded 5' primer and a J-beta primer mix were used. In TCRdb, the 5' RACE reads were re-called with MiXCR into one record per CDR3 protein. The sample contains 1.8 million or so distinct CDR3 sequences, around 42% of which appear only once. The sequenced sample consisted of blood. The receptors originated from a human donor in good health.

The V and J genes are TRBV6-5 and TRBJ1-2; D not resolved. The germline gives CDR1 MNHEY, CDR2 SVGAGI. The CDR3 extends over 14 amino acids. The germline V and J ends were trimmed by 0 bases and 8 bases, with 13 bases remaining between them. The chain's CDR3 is CASSYSPSRKGYTF. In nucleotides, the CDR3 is TGTGCCAGCAGTTACTCGCCATCCCGGAAGGGCTACACCTTC.

As DNA, the CDR3 is TGCAGTGCTAGAGACCGGACAGGGAACACCGGGGAGCTGTTTTTT. Amino acid sequence: CSARDRTGNTGELFF. J is TRBJ2-2 and V is TRBV20-1; TRBD1 matches at 7 bases. There are 15 residues in the CDR3. V dropped 0 bases and J dropped 1; count of bases not matched to a gene: 2. Germline assignment: CDR1 DFQATT and CDR2 SNEGSKA (reference sequence).

The CDR3 sequence is CASNSRVSMNAFF. The CDR3 coding sequence is TGTGCCAGCAACAGCCGGGTCTCAATGAATGCTTTCTTT. The chain has TRBV6-6 and TRBJ1-1; D uncertain. V gave up 7 bases and J gave up 11 bases, with 20 bases separating them. Germline CDR1 reads MNHNY; CDR2 reads SVGAGI (reference sequence). The CDR3 runs to 13 residues.

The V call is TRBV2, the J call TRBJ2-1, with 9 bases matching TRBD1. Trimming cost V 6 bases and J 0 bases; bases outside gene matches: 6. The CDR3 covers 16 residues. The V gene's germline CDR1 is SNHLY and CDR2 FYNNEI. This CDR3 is CASRSTGGHSYNEQFF. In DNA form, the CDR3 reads TGTGCCAGCAGATCGACAGGGGGTCACTCCTACAATGAGCAGTTCTTC.

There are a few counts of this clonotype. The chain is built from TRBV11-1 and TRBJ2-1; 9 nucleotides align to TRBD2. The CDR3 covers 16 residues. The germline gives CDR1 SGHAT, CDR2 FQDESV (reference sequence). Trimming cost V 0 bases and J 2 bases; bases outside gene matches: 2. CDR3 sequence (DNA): TGTGCCAGCAGCTTAGCGCCTAGCGGGACCTACAATGAGCAGTTCTTC. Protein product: CASSLAPSGTYNEQFF. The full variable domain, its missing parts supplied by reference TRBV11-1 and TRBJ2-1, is EAEVAQSPRYKITEKSQAVAFWCDPISGHATLYWYRQILGQGPELLVQFQDESVVDDSQLPKDRFSAERLKGVDSTLKIQPAELGDSAMYLCASSLAPSGTYNEQFFGPGTRLTVL.

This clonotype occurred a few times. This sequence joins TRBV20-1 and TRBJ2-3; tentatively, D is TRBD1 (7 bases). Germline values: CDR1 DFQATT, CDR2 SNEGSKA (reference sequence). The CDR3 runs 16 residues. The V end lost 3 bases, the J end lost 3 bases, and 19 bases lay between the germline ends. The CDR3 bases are TGCAGTGCTAGGAGGGCGGAGGGGGCATGGACAGATACGCAGTATTTT. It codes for CSARRAEGAWTDTQYF.

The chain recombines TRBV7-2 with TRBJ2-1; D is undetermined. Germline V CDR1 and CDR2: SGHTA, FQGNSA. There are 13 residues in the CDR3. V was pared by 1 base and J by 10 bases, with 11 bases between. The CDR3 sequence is CASSLVVTYEQFF. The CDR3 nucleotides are TGTGCCAGCAGCTTAGTGGTCACCTACGAGCAGTTCTTC.

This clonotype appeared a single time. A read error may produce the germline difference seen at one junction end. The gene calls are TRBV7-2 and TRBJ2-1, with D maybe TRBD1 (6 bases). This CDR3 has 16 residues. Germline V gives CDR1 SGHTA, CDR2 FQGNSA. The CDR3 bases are TGTGCTAGCAGCAATGGGGGCGCCAGCTCCTACAATGAGCAGTTCTTC. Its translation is CASSNGGASSYNEQFF.

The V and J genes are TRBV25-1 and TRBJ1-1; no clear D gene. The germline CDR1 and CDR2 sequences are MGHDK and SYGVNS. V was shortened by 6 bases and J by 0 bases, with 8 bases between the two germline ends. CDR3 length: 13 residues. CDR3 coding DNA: TGTGCCAGCAGGCACAGCATGAACACTGAAGCTTTCTTT. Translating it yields CASRHSMNTEAFF. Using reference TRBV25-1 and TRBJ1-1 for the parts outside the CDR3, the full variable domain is EADIYQTPRYLVIGTGKKITLECSQTMGHDKMYWYQQDPGMELHLIHYSYGVNSTEKGDLSSESTVSRIRTEHFPLTLESARPSHTSQYLCASRHSMNTEAFFGQGTRLTVV.

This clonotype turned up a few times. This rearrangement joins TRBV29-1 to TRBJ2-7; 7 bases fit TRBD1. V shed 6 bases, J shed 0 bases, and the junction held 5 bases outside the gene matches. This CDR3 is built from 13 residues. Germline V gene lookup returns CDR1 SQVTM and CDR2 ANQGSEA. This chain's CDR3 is CSVMTGISYEQYF. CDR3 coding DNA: TGCAGCGTGATGACAGGGATCTCCTACGAGCAGTACTTC.

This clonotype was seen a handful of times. The CDR3, as DNA: TGTGCCAGCAGTCCCCTTGGGACAGGATACACATACGAGCAGTACTTC. It yields the protein CASSPLGTGYTYEQYF. The V call is TRBV12-3 or TRBV12-4, the J call TRBJ2-7; 8 bases align to TRBD1. The trim removed 5 bases at V and 4 bases at J, leaving 13 bases unmatched. The CDR3 runs 16 residues.

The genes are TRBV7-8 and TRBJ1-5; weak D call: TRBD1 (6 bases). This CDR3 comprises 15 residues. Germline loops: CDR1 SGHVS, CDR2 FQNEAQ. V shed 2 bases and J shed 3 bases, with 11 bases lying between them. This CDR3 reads CASSLTGNINQPQHF. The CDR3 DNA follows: TGTGCCAGCAGCTTAACAGGGAACATCAATCAGCCCCAGCATTTT.

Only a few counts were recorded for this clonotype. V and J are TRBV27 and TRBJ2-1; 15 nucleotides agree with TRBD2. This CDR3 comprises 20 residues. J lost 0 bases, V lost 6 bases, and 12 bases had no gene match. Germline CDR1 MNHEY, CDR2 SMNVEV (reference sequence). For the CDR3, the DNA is TGTGCCAGCAGCTCCCTAGGACTAGCGGGGGGGCCCGGCTCCTACAATGAGCAGTTCTTC. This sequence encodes CASSSLGLAGGPGSYNEQFF.

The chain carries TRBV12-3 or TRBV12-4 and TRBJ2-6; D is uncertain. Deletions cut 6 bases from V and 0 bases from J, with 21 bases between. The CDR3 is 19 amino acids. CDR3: CASSLLVKRVLSGANVLTF. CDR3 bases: TGTGCCAGCAGCCTCTTAGTTAAGAGAGTCCTCTCTGGGGCCAACGTCCTGACTTTC.

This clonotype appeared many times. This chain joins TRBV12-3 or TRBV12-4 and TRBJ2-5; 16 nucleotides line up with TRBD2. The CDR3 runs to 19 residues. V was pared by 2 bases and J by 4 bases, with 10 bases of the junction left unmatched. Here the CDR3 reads CASSLSLGTSGGALETQYF. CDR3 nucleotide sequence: TGTGCCAGCAGTTTATCTCTGGGGACTAGCGGGGGGGCTTTAGAGACCCAGTACTTC.

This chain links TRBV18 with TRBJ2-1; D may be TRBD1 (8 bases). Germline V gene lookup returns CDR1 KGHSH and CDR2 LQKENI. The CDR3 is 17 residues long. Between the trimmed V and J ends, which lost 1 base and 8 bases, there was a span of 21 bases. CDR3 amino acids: CASSPRVITGGAHEQFF. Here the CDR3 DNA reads TGTGCCAGCTCACCACGAGTTATTACAGGGGGGGCACATGAGCAGTTCTTC.

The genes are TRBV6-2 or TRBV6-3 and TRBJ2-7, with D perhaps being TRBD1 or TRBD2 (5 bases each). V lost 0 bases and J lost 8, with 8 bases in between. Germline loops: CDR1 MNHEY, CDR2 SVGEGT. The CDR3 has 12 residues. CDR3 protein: CASSYSMGQQYF. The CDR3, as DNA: TGTGCCAGCAGTTACTCGATGGGACAGCAGTACTTC.

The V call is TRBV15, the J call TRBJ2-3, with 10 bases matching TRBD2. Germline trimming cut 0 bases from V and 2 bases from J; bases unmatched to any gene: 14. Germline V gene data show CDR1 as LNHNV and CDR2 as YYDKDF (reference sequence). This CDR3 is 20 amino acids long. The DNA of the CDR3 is TGTGCCACCAGCAGAGATTGGAAGCGGGGGGGCCAAGGATACACAGATACGCAGTATTTT. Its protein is CATSRDWKRGGQGYTDTQYF.

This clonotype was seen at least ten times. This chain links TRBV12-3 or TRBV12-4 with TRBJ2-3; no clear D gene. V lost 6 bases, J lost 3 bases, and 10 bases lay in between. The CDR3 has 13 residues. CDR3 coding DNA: TGTGCCAGCAGCTATATTGATACAGATACGCAGTATTTT. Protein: CASSYIDTDTQYF.

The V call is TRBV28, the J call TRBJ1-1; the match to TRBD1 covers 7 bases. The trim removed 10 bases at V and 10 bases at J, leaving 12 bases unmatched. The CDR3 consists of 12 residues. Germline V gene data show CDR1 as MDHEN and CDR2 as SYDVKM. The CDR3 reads CATHEPRGGAFF. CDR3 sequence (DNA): TGTGCCACACACGAACCCAGGGGGGGAGCTTTCTTT.

CDR3 sequence (DNA): TGCGCCAGCAGGAGACAGGATTCAATTAATTCACCCCTCCACTTT. The encoded protein is CASRRQDSINSPLHF. The chain carries TRBV5-1 and TRBJ1-6; D is perhaps TRBD1 (6 bases). The V gene lost 5 bases and the J gene lost 6 bases, with 15 bases spanning the gap. The CDR3 runs 15 residues. Looked up from germline, CDR1 is SGHRS and CDR2 is YFSETQ.

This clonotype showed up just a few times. The CDR3 bases are TGTGCCAGCTCACCGCGCCCGGGGGGTTCCTACGAGCAGTACTTC. It codes for CASSPRPGGSYEQYF. The rearrangement uses TRBV18 and TRBJ2-7; 7 bases align to TRBD2. The CDR3 is 15 amino acids. V shed 3 bases and J 1 base; nucleotides not matched to a gene: 6. Germline CDR1 and CDR2: KGHSH and LQKENI.

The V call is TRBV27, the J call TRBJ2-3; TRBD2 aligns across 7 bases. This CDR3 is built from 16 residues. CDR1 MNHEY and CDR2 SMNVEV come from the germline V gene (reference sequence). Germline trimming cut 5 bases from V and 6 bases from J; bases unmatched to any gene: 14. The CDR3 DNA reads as TGTGCCAGCAGTCTGACTAGCCCAACGTTCCGGGATACGCAGTATTTT. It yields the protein CASSLTSPTFRDTQYF.

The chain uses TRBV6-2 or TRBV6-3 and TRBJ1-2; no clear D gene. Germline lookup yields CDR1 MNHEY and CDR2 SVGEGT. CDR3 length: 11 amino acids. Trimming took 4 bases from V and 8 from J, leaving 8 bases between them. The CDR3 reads CASSWAGGYTF. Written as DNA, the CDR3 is TGTGCCAGCAGTTGGGCGGGAGGCTACACCTTC.

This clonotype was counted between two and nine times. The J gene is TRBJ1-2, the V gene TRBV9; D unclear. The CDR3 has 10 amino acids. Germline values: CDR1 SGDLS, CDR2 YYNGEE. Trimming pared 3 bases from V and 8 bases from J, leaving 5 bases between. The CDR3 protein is CASSGFGYTF. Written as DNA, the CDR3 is TGTGCCAGCAGCGGGTTCGGCTACACCTTC.

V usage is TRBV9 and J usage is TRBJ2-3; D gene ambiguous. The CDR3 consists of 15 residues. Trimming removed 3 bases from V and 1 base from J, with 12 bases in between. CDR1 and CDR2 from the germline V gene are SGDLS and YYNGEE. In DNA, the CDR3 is TGTGCCAGCAGCGCCTCAGAGGACCGCACAGATACGCAGTATTTT. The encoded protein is CASSASEDRTDTQYF. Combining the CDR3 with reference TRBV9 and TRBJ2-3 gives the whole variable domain DSGVTQTPKHLITATGQRVTLRCSPRSGDLSVYWYQQSLDQGLQFLIQYYNGEERAKGNILERFSAQQFPDLHSELNLSSLELGDSALYFCASSASEDRTDTQYFGPGTRLTVL.

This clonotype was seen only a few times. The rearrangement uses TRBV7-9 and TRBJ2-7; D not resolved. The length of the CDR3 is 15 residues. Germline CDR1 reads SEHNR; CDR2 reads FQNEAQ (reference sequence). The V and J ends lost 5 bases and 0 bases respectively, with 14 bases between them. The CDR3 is CASSPLRVGSYEQYF. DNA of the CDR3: TGTGCCAGCAGCCCCTTACGTGTGGGCTCCTACGAGCAGTACTTC.

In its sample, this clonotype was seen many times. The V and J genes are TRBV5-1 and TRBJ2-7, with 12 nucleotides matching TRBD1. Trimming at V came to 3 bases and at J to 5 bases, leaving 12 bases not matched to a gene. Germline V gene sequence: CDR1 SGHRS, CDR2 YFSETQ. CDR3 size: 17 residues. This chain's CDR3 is CASSSELTGTGGDEQYF. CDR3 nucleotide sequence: TGCGCCAGCAGCTCTGAGCTCACTGGGACAGGGGGCGACGAGCAGTACTTC.